Presented here are 20 T cell receptor beta chains from one specimen sequenced in a study of type 1 and type 2 diabetes patients. Genomic DNA was the PCR template. Amplification of the beta chain CDR3 used 30 forward and 13 reverse multiplex primers. TCRdb analysed the multiplex PCR reads with MiXCR anew, one entry per CDR3 protein. Here the sample spans fewer than 350,000 distinct CDR3 sequences, over 45% being singletons. Sequenced material: peripheral blood mononuclear cells (PBMCs). The receptors here all came from a man between 18 and 35 years old with type 2 diabetes.

The chain combines TRBV28 with TRBJ2-2, with 9 bases that match TRBD2. CDR1 and CDR2 (germline): MDHEN, SYDVKM. The CDR3 covers 17 residues. With V trimmed by 1 base and J by 8 bases, 11 bases remained unmatched. CDR3 loop: CASSLYAGGEYLGELFF. The CDR3 nucleotides are TGTGCCAGCAGTTTATACGCGGGAGGGGAGTACCTGGGGGAGCTGTTTTTT.

CDR3 loop: CASSVQADTF. In DNA, the CDR3 is TGTGCCAGCAGCGTACAAGCGGACACCTTC. The rearrangement uses TRBV9 and TRBJ1-2; D unclear. Germline loops: CDR1 SGDLS, CDR2 YYNGEE. V was shortened by 1 base and J by 12 bases, with 7 bases between the two germline ends. The length of the CDR3 is 10 residues.

Worth noting for this clonotype: Given a much more abundant clone one base away, this may be a read error. The genes are TRBV15 and TRBJ2-2; D is possibly TRBD1 (5 bases). The CDR3 has 13 residues. The germline V gene has CDR1 LNHNV and CDR2 YYDKDF (reference sequence). CDR3 sequence reads: CATGSAGTGELFF. The CDR3 nucleotides are TGTGCCACCGGCAGTGCAGGGACCGGGGAGCTGTTTTTT.

The chain links TRBV20-1 to TRBJ2-3; 10 bases align to TRBD2. The V segment lost 1 base and the J segment 6 bases; nucleotides outside the gene matches: 4. The CDR3 has 14 residues. Germline CDR1 DFQATT, CDR2 SNEGSKA (reference sequence). CDR3 loop: CSARVGAGGDTQYF. The CDR3 nucleotides read TGCAGTGCTAGAGTCGGAGCGGGAGGGGATACGCAGTATTTT.

The chain carries TRBV19 and TRBJ1-5; D is unclear. Deletions cut 5 bases from V and 7 bases from J, with 12 bases between. Germline values: CDR1 LNHDA, CDR2 SQIVND (reference sequence). The CDR3 spans 13 residues. The CDR3 reads CASSLSDEQPQHF. The DNA of the CDR3 is TGTGCCAGTAGTCTATCCGACGAGCAGCCCCAGCATTTT.

This clonotype showed up just a few times. The chain employs TRBV28 and TRBJ1-2; D perhaps matches TRBD1 (5 bases). Germline CDR1 and CDR2: MDHEN and SYDVKM. The CDR3 sequence is 14 residues long. V was pared by 5 bases and J by 4 bases, with 14 bases between. For the CDR3, the DNA is TGTGCCAGCAGTCTATTCGAGCAGGGCTATGGCTACACCTTC. The encoded protein is CASSLFEQGYGYTF.

The chain carries TRBV27 and TRBJ2-5; D is ambiguous. Looked up from germline, CDR1 is MNHEY and CDR2 is SMNVEV (reference sequence). CDR3 length: 14 amino acids. The V end was cut by 6 bases, the J end by 0 bases, with 11 bases between. The CDR3 region is CASSPKGYQETQYF. For the CDR3, the DNA is TGTGCCAGCAGCCCGAAGGGTTACCAAGAGACCCAGTACTTC.

This rearrangement joins TRBV7-2 to TRBJ1-5; 7 positions match TRBD1. This CDR3 has 14 residues. With V trimmed by 5 bases and J by 6 bases, 7 bases remained unmatched. Germline V gene data show CDR1 as SGHTA and CDR2 as FQGNSA. DNA of the CDR3: TGTGCCAGCAGCCCTTTGGCAGGGGGTCAGCCCCAGCATTTT. It yields the protein CASSPLAGGQPQHF.

The chain couples TRBV24-1 to TRBJ2-1; 7 nucleotides agree with TRBD1. In germline, CDR1 is KGHDR, CDR2 SFDVKD. The CDR3 is 15 amino acids. V dropped 4 bases and J dropped 2; count of bases not matched to a gene: 4. The CDR3 is CATSDRDSTYNEQFF. CDR3 sequence (DNA): TGTGCCACCAGTGACCGGGACAGTACCTACAATGAGCAGTTCTTC.

The chain recombines TRBV30 with TRBJ2-7; 7 bases are shared with TRBD1. The trim removed 1 base at V and 5 bases at J, leaving 2 bases unmatched. The CDR3 contains 12 residues. Per the germline V gene, CDR1 is GTSNPN and CDR2 is SVGIG (reference sequence). The CDR3 is CAWSGDSNEQYF. CDR3 nucleotide sequence: TGTGCCTGGAGTGGGGACAGCAACGAGCAGTACTTC.

This clonotype was seen only a few times. The genes are TRBV6-6 and TRBJ2-7, with 9 bases identical to TRBD1. This CDR3 region has 14 residues. The germline gives CDR1 MNHNY, CDR2 SVGAGI (reference sequence). Trimming at V came to 11 bases and at J to 1 base, leaving 9 bases not matched to a gene. The CDR3 region has the DNA TGTGCCCGCTCCGGGACAGGGCGTTCCTACGAGCAGTACTTC. Translation gives CARSGTGRSYEQYF.

The genes are TRBV29-1 and TRBJ1-1; unclear D gene. Trimming shortened V by 4 bases and J by 3 bases, and 9 bases separated the two germline ends. The germline gives CDR1 SQVTM, CDR2 ANQGSEA. This CDR3 has 12 residues. The CDR3 reads CSVVLGYTEAFF. CDR3 DNA sequence: TGCAGCGTTGTCTTGGGATACACTGAAGCTTTCTTT.

The sample holds a few counts of this clonotype. The chain is built from TRBV20-1 and TRBJ2-7, with D possibly TRBD1 on 6 matching bases. The CDR3 is made up of 13 amino acids. Germline V gene data show CDR1 as DFQATT and CDR2 as SNEGSKA (reference sequence). Trimming pared 6 bases from V and 4 bases from J, leaving 16 bases between. DNA for the CDR3: TGCAGTGCAATCGGACAAGGGGGTTACGAGCAGTACTTC. Encoded protein: CSAIGQGGYEQYF.

This clonotype was recorded a few times. The chain links TRBV20-1 to TRBJ2-7, with TRBD2 as a possible D gene (5 bases). The CDR3 has 15 amino acids. Trimming took off 0 bases at V and 4 bases at J, with 16 bases between the two ends. CDR1 and CDR2 from the germline V gene are DFQATT and SNEGSKA (reference sequence). The DNA of the CDR3 is TGCAGTGCTAGAGATGTAGCGCGGCTATCGTACGAGCAGTACTTC. Residues: CSARDVARLSYEQYF.

The V and J genes are TRBV30 and TRBJ1-4; a possible D gene is TRBD1 (5 bases). V lost 1 base and J lost 7, with 10 bases in between. The CDR3 length is 13 residues. The V gene's germline CDR1 is GTSNPN and CDR2 SVGIG (reference sequence). The CDR3 DNA sequence: TGTGCCTGGAGTGGGGCGAGGGGTGAAAAACTGTTTTTT. Its protein product is CAWSGARGEKLFF.

V gene TRBV15 combines with J gene TRBJ2-1; D might be TRBD1 (6 bases). Germline assignment: CDR1 LNHNV and CDR2 YYDKDF (reference sequence). The CDR3 has 17 amino acids. The V gene lost 2 bases and the J gene lost 3 bases, with 17 bases spanning the gap. CDR3 DNA sequence: TGTGCCACCAGCAGACCCAGGGGATCGATGGGCTACAATGAGCAGTTCTTC. Translation gives CATSRPRGSMGYNEQFF.

This clonotype showed up many times. The chain has TRBV19 and TRBJ1-5; TRBD1 is a possible D gene (5 bases). Germline CDR1 is LNHDA and CDR2 is SQIVND (reference sequence). The CDR3 runs to 15 residues. Trimming removed 0 bases at V and 7 bases at J, with 13 bases between. The CDR3: CASSIDGGRWQPQHF. CDR3 sequence (DNA): TGTGCCAGTAGTATAGATGGGGGAAGATGGCAGCCCCAGCATTTT.

The chain carries TRBV12-3 or TRBV12-4 and TRBJ2-7; TRBD1 matches 8 bases. CDR3 length: 15 residues. V lost 5 bases and J lost 5; bases outside the gene matches: 11. This chain's CDR3 is CASSLGRGLSNEQYF. The CDR3, as DNA: TGTGCCAGCAGTCTTGGCAGGGGGCTTTCTAACGAGCAGTACTTC.

This chain joins TRBV20-1 and TRBJ2-1; TRBD1 agrees at 10 bases. The CDR3 loop spans 13 amino acids. Germline lookup yields CDR1 DFQATT and CDR2 SNEGSKA (reference sequence). Trimming at V came to 6 bases and at J to 7 bases, leaving 6 bases not matched to a gene. This CDR3 is CSAQRQGANEQFF. DNA for the CDR3: TGCAGTGCCCAGAGACAGGGGGCTAATGAGCAGTTCTTC.

There are many counts of this clonotype. The chain is built from TRBV7-2 and TRBJ2-5, with TRBD2 identical over 13 bases. The CDR3 consists of 14 residues. The J segment lost 9 bases and the V segment lost 6 bases, leaving 7 bases of the junction unmatched. Germline V gene lookup returns CDR1 SGHTA and CDR2 FQGNSA. As DNA, the CDR3 is TGTGCCAGCAGTTTCCGGACTAGCGGGAGCGCCCAGTACTTC. It yields the protein CASSFRTSGSAQYF.